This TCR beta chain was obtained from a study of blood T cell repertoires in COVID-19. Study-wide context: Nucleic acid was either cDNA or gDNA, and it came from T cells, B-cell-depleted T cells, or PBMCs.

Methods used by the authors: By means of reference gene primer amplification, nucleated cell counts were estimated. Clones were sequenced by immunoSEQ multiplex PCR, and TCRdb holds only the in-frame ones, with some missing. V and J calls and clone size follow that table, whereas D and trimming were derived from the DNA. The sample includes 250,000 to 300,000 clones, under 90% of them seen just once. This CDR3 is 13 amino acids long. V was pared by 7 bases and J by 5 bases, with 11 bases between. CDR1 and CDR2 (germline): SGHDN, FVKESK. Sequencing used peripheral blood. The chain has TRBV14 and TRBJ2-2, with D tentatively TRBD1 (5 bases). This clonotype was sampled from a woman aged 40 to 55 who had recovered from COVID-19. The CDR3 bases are TGTGCCAGCACGGATGACAGAACCGGGGAGCTGTTTTTT. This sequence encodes CASTDDRTGELFF.